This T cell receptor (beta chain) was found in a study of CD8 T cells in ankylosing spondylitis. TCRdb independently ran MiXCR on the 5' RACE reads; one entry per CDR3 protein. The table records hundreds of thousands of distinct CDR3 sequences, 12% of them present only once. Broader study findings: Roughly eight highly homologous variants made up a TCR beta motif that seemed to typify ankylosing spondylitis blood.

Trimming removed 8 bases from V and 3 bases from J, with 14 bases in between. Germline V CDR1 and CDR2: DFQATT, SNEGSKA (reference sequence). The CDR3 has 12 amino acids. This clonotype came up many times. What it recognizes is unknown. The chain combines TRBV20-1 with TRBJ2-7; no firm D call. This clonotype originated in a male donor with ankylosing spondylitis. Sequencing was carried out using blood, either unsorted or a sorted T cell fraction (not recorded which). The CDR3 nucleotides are TGCAGTCCTCAAGGAGATCTCTACGAGCAGTACTTC. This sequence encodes CSPQGDLYEQYF.